These 16 T cell receptor beta chains share one sample of origin, sequenced in a study of Graves' ophthalmopathy and Graves' hyperthyroidism. CDR3 regions of TCR beta were amplified from RNA transcripts. First-round RT-PCR with HTBI primers preceded a second-round multiplex PCR. TCRdb ran MiXCR on the multiplex PCR reads and lists one entry per CDR3 protein. The profile shows 350,000 to 450,000 distinct CDR3 sequences, approximately 21% of them singletons. The specimen was peripheral blood. The receptors stem from a woman between 18 and 29 years old with stable Graves' hyperthyroidism.

V and J are TRBV5-1 and TRBJ2-5, with D possibly TRBD2 on 6 matching bases. Trimming removed 4 bases from V and 2 bases from J, with 15 bases in between. Germline V CDR1 and CDR2: SGHRS, YFSETQ. This CDR3 spans 15 amino acids. DNA for the CDR3: TGCGCCAGCAGCCCGGGTAGGGGAGGTCAAGAGACCCAGTACTTC. Residues: CASSPGRGGQETQYF.

V is TRBV28 and J is TRBJ2-5, with 7 bases matching TRBD1. V lost 4 bases and J lost 5; bases outside the gene matches: 10. Germline CDR1 and CDR2: MDHEN and SYDVKM. CDR3 size: 15 residues. As DNA, the CDR3 is TGTGCCAGCAGTTATTCGACAGGGAGCATGGAGACCCAGTACTTC. Its translation: CASSYSTGSMETQYF.

This clonotype was seen many times. The chain uses TRBV12-3 or TRBV12-4 and TRBJ1-1; the match to TRBD1 covers 7 bases. This CDR3 comprises 15 residues. V was pared by 2 bases and J by 5 bases, with 8 bases of the junction left unmatched. CDR3 DNA sequence: TGTGCCAGCAGTTTACTGACAGGGCGGAGAACTGAAGCTTTCTTT. It encodes CASSLLTGRRTEAFF.

The sample holds many counts of this clonotype. The chain joins TRBV6-2 or TRBV6-3 to TRBJ2-2; D is ambiguous. The CDR3 loop spans 15 amino acids. Germline V lookup: CDR1 MNHEY, CDR2 SVGEGT. Between the trimmed V and J ends, which lost 1 base and 6 bases, there was a span of 12 bases. The CDR3 is CASSYYVSVAGELFF. The CDR3 coding sequence is TGTGCCAGCAGTTACTATGTCTCGGTAGCCGGGGAGCTGTTTTTT.

Many counts were recorded for this clonotype. The chain is built from TRBV5-1 and TRBJ1-5; D is undetermined. V lost 4 bases to trimming and J lost 6 bases, with 17 bases between them. The CDR3 extends over 15 amino acids. Per germline, CDR1 SGHRS and CDR2 YFSETQ. The DNA of the CDR3 is TGCGCCAGCAGCCCATCGGGAGGAGCCCTTCAGCCCCAGCATTTT. This translates into CASSPSGGALQPQHF.

This clonotype was counted a single time. This chain connects TRBV28 to TRBJ1-2; tentative D call: TRBD1 (5 bases). CDR1 MDHEN and CDR2 SYDVKM come from the germline V gene. V was shortened by 8 bases and J by 2 bases, with 18 bases between the two germline ends. The CDR3 length is 15 residues. CDR3 loop: CASLTSGLSNYGYTF. DNA of the CDR3: TGTGCCAGCCTGACCTCGGGACTATCCAACTATGGCTACACCTTC.

The sample holds many counts of this clonotype. The rearrangement links TRBV6-5 to TRBJ1-1; unclear D gene. Deletions cut 1 base from V and 3 bases from J, with 18 bases between. Germline V CDR1 and CDR2: MNHEY, SVGAGI. There are 17 residues in the CDR3. In DNA, the CDR3 is TGTGCCAGCAGTTACTACACCGGAGGGTGGTCGGACACTGAAGCTTTCTTT. This gives the protein CASSYYTGGWSDTEAFF.

This clonotype came up many times. The rearrangement uses TRBV5-6 and TRBJ1-1; D ambiguous. The CDR3 length is 16 residues. V lost 2 bases to trimming and J lost 4 bases, with 18 bases between them. Germline CDR1 and CDR2: SGHDT and YYEEEE. For the CDR3, the DNA is TGTGCCAGCAGCTTTAATGGCCGGGGTTCCGGCACTGAAGCTTTCTTT. This translates into CASSFNGRGSGTEAFF.

The chain uses TRBV6-5 and TRBJ2-5; unclear D gene. Deletions cut 0 bases from V and 2 bases from J, with 7 bases between. This CDR3 spans 14 amino acids. Germline CDR1 reads MNHEY; CDR2 reads SVGAGI. CDR3 bases: TGTGCCAGCAGTTACTCGGCGGCACAAGAGACCCAGTACTTC. Translation: CASSYSAAQETQYF.

The sample holds many counts of this clonotype. The chain has TRBV9 and TRBJ2-7; 7 bases map to TRBD2. CDR3 size: 13 residues. In germline, CDR1 is SGDLS, CDR2 YYNGEE. V lost 0 bases and J lost 5; bases outside the gene matches: 2. The CDR3 spells CASSVGGRDEQYF. As DNA, the CDR3 is TGTGCCAGCAGCGTAGGAGGGAGGGACGAGCAGTACTTC. The full variable domain, completed using reference TRBV9 and TRBJ2-7, is DSGVTQTPKHLITATGQRVTLRCSPRSGDLSVYWYQQSLDQGLQFLIQYYNGEERAKGNILERFSAQQFPDLHSELNLSSLELGDSALYFCASSVGGRDEQYFGPGTRLTVT.

The chain couples TRBV19 to TRBJ2-6; D is uncertain. The CDR3 spans 16 residues. Per the germline V gene, CDR1 is LNHDA and CDR2 is SQIVND (reference sequence). The germline V and J ends were trimmed by 1 base and 3 bases, with 10 bases remaining between them. The CDR3 nucleotides are TGTGCCAGTAGTATAGTTGGGGATAGTGGGGCCAACGTCCTGACTTTC. Translating gives CASSIVGDSGANVLTF.

This clonotype was counted ten times or more. The chain carries TRBV12-3 or TRBV12-4 and TRBJ2-7; D tentatively reads TRBD1 or TRBD2 (5 bases each). The length of the CDR3 is 15 residues. Trimming removed 2 bases from V and 2 bases from J, with 13 bases in between. The CDR3 DNA reads as TGTGCCAGCAGTTTATCGCTCGGGACCGCCTACGAGCAGTACTTC. Translation gives CASSLSLGTAYEQYF.

This chain connects TRBV13 to TRBJ2-7, with D perhaps matching TRBD1 or TRBD2 (5 bases each). The CDR3 is 12 amino acids. The V end lost 5 bases, the J end lost 5 bases, and 10 bases lay between the germline ends. Germline V gene data show CDR1 as PRHDT and CDR2 as FYEKMQ (reference sequence). In nucleotides, the CDR3 is TGTGCCAGCAGCACACAGGAGGACGAGCAGTACTTC. Its protein is CASSTQEDEQYF.

This clonotype was seen many times. The chain uses TRBV27 and TRBJ2-7; TRBD2 agrees at 13 bases. The ends lost 5 bases at V and 6 bases at J; junction bases unmatched: 7. CDR1 and CDR2 from the germline V gene are MNHEY and SMNVEV (reference sequence). This CDR3 contains 15 residues. CDR3 region: CASSLLGLAGVEQYF. The CDR3 DNA follows: TGTGCCAGCAGTCTACTTGGACTAGCGGGAGTCGAGCAGTACTTC.

This clonotype was recorded at least ten times. This chain uses TRBV30 with TRBJ2-7; D not certain. CDR3 length: 12 amino acids. The V end lost 0 bases, the J end lost 5 bases, and 8 bases lay between the germline ends. Germline V gene lookup returns CDR1 GTSNPN and CDR2 SVGIG (reference sequence). In DNA, the CDR3 is TGTGCCTGGAGTGTAGTAGGGAACGAGCAGTACTTC. It specifies CAWSVVGNEQYF.

This clonotype appeared many times. The V call is TRBV5-1, the J call TRBJ1-1; D ambiguous. CDR1 SGHRS and CDR2 YFSETQ come from the germline V gene. V lost 4 bases, J lost 4 bases, and 17 bases lay in between. The CDR3 extends over 15 amino acids. The CDR3 is CASSHGLLKGTEAFF. The CDR3 coding sequence is TGCGCCAGCAGCCATGGACTCCTGAAGGGCACTGAAGCTTTCTTT.